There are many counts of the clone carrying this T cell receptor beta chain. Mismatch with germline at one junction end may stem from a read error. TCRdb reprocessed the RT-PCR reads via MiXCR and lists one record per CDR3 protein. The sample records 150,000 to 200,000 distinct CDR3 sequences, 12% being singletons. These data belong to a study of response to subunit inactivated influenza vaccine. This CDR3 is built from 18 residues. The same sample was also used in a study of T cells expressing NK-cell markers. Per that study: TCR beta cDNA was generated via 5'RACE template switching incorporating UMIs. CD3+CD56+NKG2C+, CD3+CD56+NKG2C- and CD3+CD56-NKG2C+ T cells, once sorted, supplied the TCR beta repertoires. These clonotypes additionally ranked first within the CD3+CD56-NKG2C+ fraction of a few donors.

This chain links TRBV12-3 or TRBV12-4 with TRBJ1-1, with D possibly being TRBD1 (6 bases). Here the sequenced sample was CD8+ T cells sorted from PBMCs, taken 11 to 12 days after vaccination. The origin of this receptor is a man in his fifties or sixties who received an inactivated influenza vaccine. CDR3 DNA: TGTGCCAGCAGTTTTGGGGCACCCTTGACAGGCCTGAACGCTGAAGCTTTCTTT. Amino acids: CASSFGAPLTGLNAEAFF.